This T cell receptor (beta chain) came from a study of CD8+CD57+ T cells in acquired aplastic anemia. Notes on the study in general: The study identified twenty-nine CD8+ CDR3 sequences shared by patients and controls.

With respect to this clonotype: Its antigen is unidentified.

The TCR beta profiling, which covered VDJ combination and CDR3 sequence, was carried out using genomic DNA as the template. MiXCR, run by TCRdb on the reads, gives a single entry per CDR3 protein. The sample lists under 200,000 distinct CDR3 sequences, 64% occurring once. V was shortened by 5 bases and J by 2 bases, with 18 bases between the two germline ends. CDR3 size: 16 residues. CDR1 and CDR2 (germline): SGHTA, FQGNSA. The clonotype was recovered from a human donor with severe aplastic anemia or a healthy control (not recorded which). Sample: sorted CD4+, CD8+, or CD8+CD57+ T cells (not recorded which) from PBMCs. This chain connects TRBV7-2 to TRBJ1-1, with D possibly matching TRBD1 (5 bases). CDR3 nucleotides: TGTGCCAGCAGCAGATCCTCCAGGGACCTTAACACTGAAGCTTTCTTT. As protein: CASSRSSRDLNTEAFF. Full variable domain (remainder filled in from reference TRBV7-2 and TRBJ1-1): GAGVSQSPSNKVTEKGKDVELRCDPISGHTALYWYRQSLGQGLEFLIYFQGNSAPDKSGLPSDRFSAERTGGSVSTLTIQRTQQEDSAVYLCASSRSSRDLNTEAFFGQGTRLTVV.